This record concerns one T cell receptor (beta chain) sequence. This table comes from immunoSEQ multiplex PCR, and its TCRdb copy is limited to in-frame clones, with some not included. The data show around 230,000 clones, 70% to 90% seen once. The sample is drawn from a study of blood T cell repertoires in COVID-19. What was sequenced was PBMCs or T cells enriched from blood (not recorded which). This sequence was found in a woman aged 40-49 years with acute COVID-19.

CDR3 amino acids: CASSVGLAGTLQETQYF. In nucleotides, the CDR3 is TGTGCCAGCAGCGTAGGGTTAGCGGGGACTCTCCAAGAGACCCAGTACTTC. This sequence joins TRBV9 and TRBJ2-5; 8 positions agree with TRBD2. The CDR3 spans 17 residues. V shed 0 bases, J shed 1 base, and the junction held 8 bases outside the gene matches. The germline V gene encodes CDR1 SGDLS and CDR2 YYNGEE.